The subject of this entry is one TCR beta chain. Being one base from a much bigger clone, this may be a read error. TCRdb reprocessed the reads with MiXCR, giving one entry per CDR3 protein. The table shows approximately 240,000 distinct CDR3 sequences, with roughly 26% occurring only once. The sample is drawn from a study of kidney transplant recipient with SARS-CoV-2 infection. There are 11 residues in the CDR3. The germline gives CDR1 MNHEY, CDR2 SMNVEV (reference sequence). The sequencing used a blood sample, collected at baseline and between days 110 and 120 from a kidney transplant recipient. The V gene is TRBV27, the J gene TRBJ2-7; D not certain. The receptor comes from a male patient aged 25-45 years who had COVID-19 and was a kidney transplant recipient. Some T cells may be transferred from the graft donor. This CDR3 is CASTHSYGQYF. CDR3 nucleotide sequence: TGTGCCAGCACCCACAGCTACGGGCAGTACTTC.